This T cell receptor beta chain was recovered during a study of blood T cell repertoires in COVID-19. Repertoires were generated with immunoSEQ multiplex PCR, while TCRdb's copy carries only in-frame clones and drops some. The repertoire has 310,000 or so clones, around nine tenths of them found once; the top ten carry around 9.5%. The study recruited people aged about 18 to 90 years across approximately 25 US areas. This TCR was sampled from a woman between 35 and 50 years old who had recovered from COVID-19. Sequences were obtained from PBMCs or T cells enriched from blood (not recorded which).

Written as DNA, the CDR3 is TGTGCCAGCAGCCTCGACAGGGTACTTTACTACACCTTC. Residues: CASSLDRVLYYTF. The chain employs TRBV5-6 and TRBJ1-2; 7 bases agree with TRBD1. CDR1 SGHDT and CDR2 YYEEEE come from the germline V gene. This CDR3 contains 13 residues. Losses at the gene ends were 4 bases for V and 10 bases for J; bases not matched to a gene: 10.